The 5 T cell receptor beta chains below all came from one sample that was sequenced in a study of OX40 agonist ivuxolimab in advanced cancers. Sequencing used immunoSEQ multiplex PCR; TCRdb keeps in-frame clones, though not all of them. The profile shows about 75,000 clones, around 87% of them singletons. The sequencing used CD4+ or CD8+ T cells sorted from blood, collected in a trial of the OX40 agonist ivuxolimab. Source of these receptors: an adult with an advanced solid tumor such as melanoma, head and neck, liver or kidney cancer.

This clone was seen once. The chain couples TRBV6-5 to TRBJ1-1; tentative D call: TRBD1 (6 bases). Germline CDR1 reads MNHEY; CDR2 reads SVGAGI. The V end was cut by 4 bases, the J end by 8 bases, with 8 bases between. CDR3 length: 11 residues. The CDR3: CASSSGGEAFF. The CDR3 nucleotides are TGTGCCAGCAGTTCCGGGGGCGAAGCTTTCTTT.

The chain carries TRBV11-3 and TRBJ2-7; D gene unclear. The length of the CDR3 is 14 residues. The germline V and J ends were trimmed by 0 bases and 4 bases, with 10 bases remaining between them. The V gene's germline CDR1 is SGHNT and CDR2 YENEEA. CDR3 nucleotide sequence: TGTGCCAGCAGCTTAGATCCCAGGTTGTACGAGCAGTACTTC. The encoded protein is CASSLDPRLYEQYF.

The J gene is TRBJ1-4, the V gene TRBV30; 9 bases match TRBD1. The CDR3 is 14 amino acids. V was pared by 6 bases and J by 5 bases, with 7 bases of the junction left unmatched. From germline, CDR1 is GTSNPN and CDR2 SVGIG (reference sequence). The CDR3 DNA sequence: TGTGCCTGCCTCCCCGGGACAGGGAATGAAAAACTGTTTTTT. It specifies CACLPGTGNEKLFF.

The rearrangement uses TRBV27 and TRBJ2-1; D is undetermined. V lost 5 bases and J lost 2, with 7 bases in between. The CDR3 has 13 residues. Germline CDR1 is MNHEY and CDR2 is SMNVEV (reference sequence). CDR3 sequence reads: CASSLGTYNEQFF. The CDR3 DNA reads TGTGCCAGCAGTCTGGGTACCTACAATGAGCAGTTCTTC.

J is TRBJ2-3 and V is TRBV19; perhaps TRBD1 as D (5 bases). Germline V gene sequence: CDR1 LNHDA, CDR2 SQIVND (reference sequence). V dropped 3 bases and J dropped 3 bases, with 19 bases sitting between them. CDR3 length equals 17 residues. The DNA for the CDR3 is TGTGCCAGTAGTATCGGGCCAGGGTGGGAATTGACAGATACGCAGTATTTT. It yields the protein CASSIGPGWELTDTQYF.